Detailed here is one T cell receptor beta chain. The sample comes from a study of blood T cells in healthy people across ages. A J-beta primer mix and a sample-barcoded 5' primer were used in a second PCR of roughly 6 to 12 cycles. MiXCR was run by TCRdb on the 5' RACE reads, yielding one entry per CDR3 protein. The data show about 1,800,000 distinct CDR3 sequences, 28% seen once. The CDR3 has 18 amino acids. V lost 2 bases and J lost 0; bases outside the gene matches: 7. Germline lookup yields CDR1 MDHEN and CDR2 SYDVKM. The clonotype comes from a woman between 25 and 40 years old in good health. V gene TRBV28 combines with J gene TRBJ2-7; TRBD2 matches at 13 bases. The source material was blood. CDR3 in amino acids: CASSLAGLAGTRSYEQYF. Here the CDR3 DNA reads TGTGCCAGCAGTTTAGCGGGACTAGCGGGGACCCGCTCCTACGAGCAGTACTTC.